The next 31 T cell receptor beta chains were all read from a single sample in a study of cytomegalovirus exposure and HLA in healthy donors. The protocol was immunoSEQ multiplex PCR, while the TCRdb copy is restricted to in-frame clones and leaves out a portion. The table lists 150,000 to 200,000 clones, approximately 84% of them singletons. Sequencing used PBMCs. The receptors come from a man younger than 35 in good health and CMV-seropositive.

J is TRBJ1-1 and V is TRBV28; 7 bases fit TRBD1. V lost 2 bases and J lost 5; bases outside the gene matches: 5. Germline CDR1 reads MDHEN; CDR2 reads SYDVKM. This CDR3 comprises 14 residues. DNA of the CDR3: TGTGCCAGCAGTTTACAGACAGGGTGGACTGAAGCTTTCTTT. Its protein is CASSLQTGWTEAFF.

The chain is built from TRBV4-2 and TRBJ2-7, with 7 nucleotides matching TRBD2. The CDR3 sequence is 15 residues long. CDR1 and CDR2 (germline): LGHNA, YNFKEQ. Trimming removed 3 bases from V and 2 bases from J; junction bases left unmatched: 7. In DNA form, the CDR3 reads TGTGCCAGCAGCCAGGCGCGAGCGGGGACCTACGAGCAGTACTTC. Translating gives CASSQARAGTYEQYF.

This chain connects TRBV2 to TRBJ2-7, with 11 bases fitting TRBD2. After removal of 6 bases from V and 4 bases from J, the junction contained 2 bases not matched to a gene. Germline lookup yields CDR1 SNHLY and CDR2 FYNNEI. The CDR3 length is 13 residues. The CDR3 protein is CASSGLAGYEQYF. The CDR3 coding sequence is TGTGCCAGCAGCGGACTAGCGGGTTACGAGCAGTACTTC.

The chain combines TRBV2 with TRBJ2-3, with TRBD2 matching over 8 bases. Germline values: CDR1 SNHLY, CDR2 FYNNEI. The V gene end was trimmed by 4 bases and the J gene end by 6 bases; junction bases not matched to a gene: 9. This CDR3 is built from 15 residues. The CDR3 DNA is TGTGCCAGCAGTGGGTCGAGCGGGAGAACGGATACGCAGTATTTT. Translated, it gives CASSGSSGRTDTQYF. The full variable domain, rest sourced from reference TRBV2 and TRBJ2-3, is EPEVTQTPSHQVTQMGQEVILRCVPISNHLYFYWYRQILGQKVEFLVSFYNNEISEKSEIFDDQFSVERPDGSNFTLKIRSTKLEDSAMYFCASSGSSGRTDTQYFGPGTRLTVL.

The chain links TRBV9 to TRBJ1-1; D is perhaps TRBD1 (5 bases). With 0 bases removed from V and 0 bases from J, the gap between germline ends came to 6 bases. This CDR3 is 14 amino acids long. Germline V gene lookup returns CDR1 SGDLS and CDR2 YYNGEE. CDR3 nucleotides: TGTGCCAGCAGCGTAGCAGGGCTGAACACTGAAGCTTTCTTT. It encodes CASSVAGLNTEAFF.

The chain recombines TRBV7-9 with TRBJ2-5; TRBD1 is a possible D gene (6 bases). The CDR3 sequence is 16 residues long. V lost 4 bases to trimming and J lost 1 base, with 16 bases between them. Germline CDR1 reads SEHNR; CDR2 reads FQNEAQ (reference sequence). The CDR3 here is CASSSSTGFVQETQYF. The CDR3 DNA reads TGTGCCAGCAGCTCCTCTACAGGGTTCGTCCAAGAGACCCAGTACTTC.

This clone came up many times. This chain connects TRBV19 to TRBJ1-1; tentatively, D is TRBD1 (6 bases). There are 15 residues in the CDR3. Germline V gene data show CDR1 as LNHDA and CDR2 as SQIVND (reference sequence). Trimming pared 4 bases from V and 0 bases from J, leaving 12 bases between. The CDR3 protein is CASSTGQILNTEAFF. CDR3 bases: TGTGCCAGTAGTACCGGACAGATATTGAACACTGAAGCTTTCTTT.

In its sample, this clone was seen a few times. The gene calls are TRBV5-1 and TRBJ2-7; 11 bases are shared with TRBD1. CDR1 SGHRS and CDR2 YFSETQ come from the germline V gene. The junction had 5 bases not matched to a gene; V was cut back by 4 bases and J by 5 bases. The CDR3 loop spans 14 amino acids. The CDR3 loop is CASSLPGQGDEQYF. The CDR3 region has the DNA TGCGCCAGCAGCCTCCCGGGACAGGGGGACGAGCAGTACTTC.

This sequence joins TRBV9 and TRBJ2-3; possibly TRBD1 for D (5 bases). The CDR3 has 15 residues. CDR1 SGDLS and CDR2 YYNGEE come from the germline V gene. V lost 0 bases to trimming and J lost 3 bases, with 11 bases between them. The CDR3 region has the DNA TGTGCCAGCAGCGTAGCTGGGGCGGTGACAGATACGCAGTATTTT. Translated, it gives CASSVAGAVTDTQYF.

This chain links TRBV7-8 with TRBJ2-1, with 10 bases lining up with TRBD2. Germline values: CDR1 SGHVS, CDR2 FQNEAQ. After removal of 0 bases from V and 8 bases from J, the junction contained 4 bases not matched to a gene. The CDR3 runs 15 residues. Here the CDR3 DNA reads TGTGCCAGCAGCTTAGCACTAGCGGGAAGCGATGAGCAGTTCTTC. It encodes CASSLALAGSDEQFF.

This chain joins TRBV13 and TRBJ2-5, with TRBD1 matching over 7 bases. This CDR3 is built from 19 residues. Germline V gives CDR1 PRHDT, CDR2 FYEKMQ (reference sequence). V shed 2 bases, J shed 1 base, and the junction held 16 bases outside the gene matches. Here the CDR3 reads CASSLRQGLSPSPQETQYF. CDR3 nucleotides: TGTGCCAGCAGCTTAAGACAGGGTCTGTCCCCGTCCCCCCAAGAGACCCAGTACTTC.

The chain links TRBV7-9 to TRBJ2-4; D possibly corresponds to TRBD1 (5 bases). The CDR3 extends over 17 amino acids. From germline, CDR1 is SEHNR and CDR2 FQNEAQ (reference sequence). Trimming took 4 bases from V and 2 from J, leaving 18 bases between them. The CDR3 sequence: CASSYGVQELTKNIQYF. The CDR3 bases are TGTGCCAGCAGCTATGGTGTACAGGAATTGACCAAAAACATTCAGTACTTC.

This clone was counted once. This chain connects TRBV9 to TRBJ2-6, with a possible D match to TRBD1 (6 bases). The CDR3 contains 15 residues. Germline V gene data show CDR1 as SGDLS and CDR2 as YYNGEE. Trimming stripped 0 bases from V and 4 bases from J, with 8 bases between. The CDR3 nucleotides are TGTGCCAGCAGCGTAGTCAGGGGCGGGGCCAACGTCCTGACTTTC. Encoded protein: CASSVVRGGANVLTF.

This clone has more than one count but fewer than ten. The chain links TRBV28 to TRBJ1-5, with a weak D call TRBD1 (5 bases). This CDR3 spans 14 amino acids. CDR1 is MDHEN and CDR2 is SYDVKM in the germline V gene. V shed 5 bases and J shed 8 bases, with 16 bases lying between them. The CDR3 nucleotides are TGTGCCAGCAGTCCAAGGGGCACTCAGAAGCCCCAGCATTTT. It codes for CASSPRGTQKPQHF.

This CDR3 is CASSQRPTGPGTQYF. The CDR3 nucleotides read TGTGCCAGCAGCCAACGACCGACAGGACCCGGGACCCAGTACTTC. The chain recombines TRBV7-9 with TRBJ2-5, with D tentatively TRBD1 (6 bases). The germline V and J ends were trimmed by 5 bases and 7 bases, with 20 bases remaining between them. The CDR3 is 15 amino acids. Germline CDR1 reads SEHNR; CDR2 reads FQNEAQ (reference sequence).

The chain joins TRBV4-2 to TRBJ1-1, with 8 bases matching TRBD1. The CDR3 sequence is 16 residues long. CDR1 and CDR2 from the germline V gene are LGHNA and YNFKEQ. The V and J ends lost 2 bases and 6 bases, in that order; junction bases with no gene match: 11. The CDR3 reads CASSQISQGAGAEAFF. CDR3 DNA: TGTGCCAGCAGCCAAATCTCTCAGGGGGCTGGCGCTGAAGCTTTCTTT.

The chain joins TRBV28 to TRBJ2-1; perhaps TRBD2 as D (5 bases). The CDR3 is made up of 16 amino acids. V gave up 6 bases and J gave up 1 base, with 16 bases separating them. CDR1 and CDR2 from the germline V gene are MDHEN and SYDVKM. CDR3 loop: CASRFGGGSSYNEQFF. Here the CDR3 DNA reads TGTGCCAGCAGATTTGGAGGTGGGAGTTCCTACAATGAGCAGTTCTTC.

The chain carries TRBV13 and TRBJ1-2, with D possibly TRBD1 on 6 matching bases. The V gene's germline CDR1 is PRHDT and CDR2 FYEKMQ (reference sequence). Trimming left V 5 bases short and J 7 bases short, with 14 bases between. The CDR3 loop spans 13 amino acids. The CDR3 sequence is CASSPRGGGGYTF. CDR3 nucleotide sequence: TGTGCCAGCAGCCCCAGGGGCGGGGGTGGCTACACCTTC.

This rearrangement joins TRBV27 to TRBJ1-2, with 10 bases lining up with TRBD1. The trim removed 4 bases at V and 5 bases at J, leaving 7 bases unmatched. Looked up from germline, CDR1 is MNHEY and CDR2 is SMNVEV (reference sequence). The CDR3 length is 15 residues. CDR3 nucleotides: TGTGCCAGCAGTTCCGGACAGGGGGGCCAATATGGCTACACCTTC. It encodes CASSSGQGGQYGYTF.

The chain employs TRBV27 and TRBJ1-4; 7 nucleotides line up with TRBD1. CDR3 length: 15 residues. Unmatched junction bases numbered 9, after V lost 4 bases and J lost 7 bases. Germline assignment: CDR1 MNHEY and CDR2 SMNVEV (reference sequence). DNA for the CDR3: TGTGCCAGCAGTTCTCGACAGGGACGTGGTGAAAAACTGTTTTTT. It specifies CASSSRQGRGEKLFF.

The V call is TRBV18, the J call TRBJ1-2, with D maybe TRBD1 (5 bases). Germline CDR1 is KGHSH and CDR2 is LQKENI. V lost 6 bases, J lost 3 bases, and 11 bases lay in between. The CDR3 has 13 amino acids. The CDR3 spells CASSPPGDYGYTF. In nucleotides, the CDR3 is TGTGCCAGCTCGCCTCCGGGGGACTATGGCTACACCTTC.

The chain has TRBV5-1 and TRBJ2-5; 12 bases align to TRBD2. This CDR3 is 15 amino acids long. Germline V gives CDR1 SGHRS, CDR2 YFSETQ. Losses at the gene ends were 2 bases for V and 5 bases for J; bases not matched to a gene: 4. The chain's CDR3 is CASSLLAGGDETQYF. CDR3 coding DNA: TGCGCCAGCAGCTTACTAGCGGGAGGCGATGAGACCCAGTACTTC.

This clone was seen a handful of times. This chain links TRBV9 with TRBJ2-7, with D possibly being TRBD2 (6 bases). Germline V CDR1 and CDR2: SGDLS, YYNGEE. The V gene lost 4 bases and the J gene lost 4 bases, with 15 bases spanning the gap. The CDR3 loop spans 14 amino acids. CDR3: CASSLGGFGYEQYF. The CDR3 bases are TGTGCCAGCAGCCTGGGAGGATTTGGATACGAGCAGTACTTC. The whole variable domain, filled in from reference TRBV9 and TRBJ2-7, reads DSGVTQTPKHLITATGQRVTLRCSPRSGDLSVYWYQQSLDQGLQFLIQYYNGEERAKGNILERFSAQQFPDLHSELNLSSLELGDSALYFCASSLGGFGYEQYFGPGTRLTVT.

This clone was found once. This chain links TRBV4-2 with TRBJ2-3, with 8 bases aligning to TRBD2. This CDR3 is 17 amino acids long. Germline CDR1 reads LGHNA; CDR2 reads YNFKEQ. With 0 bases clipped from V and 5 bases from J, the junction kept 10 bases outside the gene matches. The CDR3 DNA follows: TGTGCCAGCAGCCAAGATCCCCCCAGCGGGAGTCGAGATACGCAGTATTTT. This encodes CASSQDPPSGSRDTQYF.

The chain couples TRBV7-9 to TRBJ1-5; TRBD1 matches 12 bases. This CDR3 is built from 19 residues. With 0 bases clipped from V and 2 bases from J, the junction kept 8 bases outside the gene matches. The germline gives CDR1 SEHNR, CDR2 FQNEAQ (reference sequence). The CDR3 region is CASSLARGTGGFGNQPQHF. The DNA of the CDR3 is TGTGCCAGCAGCTTAGCAAGGGGGACAGGGGGCTTTGGCAATCAGCCCCAGCATTTT. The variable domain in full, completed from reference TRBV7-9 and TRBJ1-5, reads DTGVSQNPRHKITKRGQNVTFRCDPISEHNRLYWYRQTLGQGPEFLTYFQNEAQLEKSRLLSDRFSAERPKGSFSTLEIQRTEQGDSAMYLCASSLARGTGGFGNQPQHFGDGTRLSIL.

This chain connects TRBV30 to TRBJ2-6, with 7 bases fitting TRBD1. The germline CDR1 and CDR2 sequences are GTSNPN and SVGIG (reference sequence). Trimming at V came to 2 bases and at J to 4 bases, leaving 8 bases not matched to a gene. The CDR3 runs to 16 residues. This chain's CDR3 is CAWSRTGPPGANVLTF. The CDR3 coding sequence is TGTGCCTGGAGTCGGACAGGTCCCCCGGGGGCCAACGTCCTGACTTTC.

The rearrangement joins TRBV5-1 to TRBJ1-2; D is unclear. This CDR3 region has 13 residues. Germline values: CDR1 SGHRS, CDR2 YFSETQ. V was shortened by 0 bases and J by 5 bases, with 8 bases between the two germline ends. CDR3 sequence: CASSLGTDYGYTF. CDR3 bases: TGCGCCAGCAGCTTGGGTACTGATTATGGCTACACCTTC.

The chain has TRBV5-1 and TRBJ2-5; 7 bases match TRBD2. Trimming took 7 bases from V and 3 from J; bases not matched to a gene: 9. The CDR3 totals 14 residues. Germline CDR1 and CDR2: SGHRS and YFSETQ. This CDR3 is CASASGGEEETQYF. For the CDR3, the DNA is TGCGCCAGCGCCTCTGGGGGGGAAGAAGAGACCCAGTACTTC.

CDR3 coding DNA: TGTGCCAGCAGTCACCGGACAGGACCTAACTATGGCTACACCTTC. Protein sequence: CASSHRTGPNYGYTF. The rearrangement uses TRBV27 and TRBJ1-2, with 7 bases aligning to TRBD1. This CDR3 has 15 residues. CDR1 MNHEY and CDR2 SMNVEV come from the germline V gene (reference sequence). Trimming took 5 bases from V and 0 from J; bases not matched to a gene: 6.

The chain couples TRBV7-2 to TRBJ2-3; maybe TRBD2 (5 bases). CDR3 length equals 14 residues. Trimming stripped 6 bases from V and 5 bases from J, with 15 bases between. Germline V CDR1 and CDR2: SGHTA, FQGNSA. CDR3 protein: CASSSVSFGDTQYF. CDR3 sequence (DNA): TGTGCCAGCAGTAGCGTAAGTTTCGGAGATACGCAGTATTTT.

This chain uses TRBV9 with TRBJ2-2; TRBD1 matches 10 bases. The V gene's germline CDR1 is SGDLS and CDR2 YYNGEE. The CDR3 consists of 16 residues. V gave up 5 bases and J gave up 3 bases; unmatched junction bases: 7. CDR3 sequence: CASRGTGTGDTGELFF. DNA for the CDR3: TGTGCCAGCAGGGGGACCGGGACAGGGGACACCGGGGAGCTGTTTTTT.